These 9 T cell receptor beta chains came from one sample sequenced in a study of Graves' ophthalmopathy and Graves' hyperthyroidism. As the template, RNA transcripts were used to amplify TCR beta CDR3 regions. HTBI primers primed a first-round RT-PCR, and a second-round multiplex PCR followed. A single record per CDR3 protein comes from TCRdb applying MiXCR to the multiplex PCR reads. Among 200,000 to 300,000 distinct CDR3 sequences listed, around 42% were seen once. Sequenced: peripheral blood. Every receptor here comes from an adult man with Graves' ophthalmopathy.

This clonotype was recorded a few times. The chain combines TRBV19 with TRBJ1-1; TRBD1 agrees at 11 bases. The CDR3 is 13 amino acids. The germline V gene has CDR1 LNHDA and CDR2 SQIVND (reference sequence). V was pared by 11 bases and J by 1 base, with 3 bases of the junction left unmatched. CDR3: CAAGTGGNTEAFF. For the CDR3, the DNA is TGTGCCGCCGGGACAGGGGGGAACACTGAAGCTTTCTTT.

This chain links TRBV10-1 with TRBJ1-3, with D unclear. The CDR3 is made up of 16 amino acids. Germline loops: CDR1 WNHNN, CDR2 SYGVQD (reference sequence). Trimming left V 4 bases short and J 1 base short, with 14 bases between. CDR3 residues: CASSGLQKISGNTIYF. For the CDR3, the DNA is TGCGCCAGCAGTGGGCTACAGAAAATTTCTGGAAACACCATATATTTT.

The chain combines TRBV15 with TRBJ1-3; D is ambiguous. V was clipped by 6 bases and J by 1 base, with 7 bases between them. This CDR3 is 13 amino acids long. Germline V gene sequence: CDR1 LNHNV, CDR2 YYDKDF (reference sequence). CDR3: CATREPSGNTIYF. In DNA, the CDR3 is TGTGCCACCAGAGAACCGTCTGGAAACACCATATATTTT.

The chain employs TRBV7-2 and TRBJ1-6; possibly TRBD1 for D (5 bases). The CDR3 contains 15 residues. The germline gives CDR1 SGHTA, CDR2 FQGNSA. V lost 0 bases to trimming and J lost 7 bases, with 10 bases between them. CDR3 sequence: CASSLAGARNSPLHF. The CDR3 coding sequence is TGTGCCAGCAGCTTAGCCGGGGCGCGGAATTCACCCCTCCACTTT.

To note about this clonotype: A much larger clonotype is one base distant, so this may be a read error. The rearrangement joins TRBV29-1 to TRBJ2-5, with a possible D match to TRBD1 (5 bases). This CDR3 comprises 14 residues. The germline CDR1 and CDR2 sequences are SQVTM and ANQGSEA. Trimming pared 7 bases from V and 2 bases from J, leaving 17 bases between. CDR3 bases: TGCAGCGCCCCGCGTGACAGCCTACAAGAGACCCAGTACTTC. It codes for CSAPRDSLQETQYF.

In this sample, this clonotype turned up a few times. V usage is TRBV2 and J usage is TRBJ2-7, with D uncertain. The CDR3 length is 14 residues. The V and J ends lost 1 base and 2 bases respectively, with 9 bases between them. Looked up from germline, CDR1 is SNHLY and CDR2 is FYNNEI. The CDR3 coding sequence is TGTGCCAGCAGTGAAGGCGGCACACCCTACGAGCAGTACTTC. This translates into CASSEGGTPYEQYF.

CDR3: CASSSPQGWSSNQPQHF. The CDR3 coding sequence is TGTGCCAGCAGTTCGCCACAGGGGTGGAGTAGCAATCAGCCCCAGCATTTT. The chain couples TRBV7-2 to TRBJ1-5; 7 positions match TRBD1. V was pared by 6 bases and J by 0 bases, with 11 bases of the junction left unmatched. The CDR3 sequence is 17 residues long. CDR1 and CDR2 from the germline V gene are SGHTA and FQGNSA.

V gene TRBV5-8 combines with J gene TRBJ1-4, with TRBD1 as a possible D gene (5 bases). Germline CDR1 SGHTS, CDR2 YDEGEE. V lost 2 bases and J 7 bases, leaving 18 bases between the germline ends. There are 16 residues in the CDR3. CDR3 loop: CASSFGVGRSGEKLFF. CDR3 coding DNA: TGTGCCAGCAGCTTCGGGGTGGGGCGTTCTGGTGAAAAACTGTTTTTT.

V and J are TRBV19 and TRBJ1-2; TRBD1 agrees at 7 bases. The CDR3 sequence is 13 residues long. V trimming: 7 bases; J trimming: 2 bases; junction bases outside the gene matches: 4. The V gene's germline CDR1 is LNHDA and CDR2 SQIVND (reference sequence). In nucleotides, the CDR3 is TGTGCCAGTAAGGGGGCCGGGAACTATGGCTACACCTTC. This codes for CASKGAGNYGYTF.